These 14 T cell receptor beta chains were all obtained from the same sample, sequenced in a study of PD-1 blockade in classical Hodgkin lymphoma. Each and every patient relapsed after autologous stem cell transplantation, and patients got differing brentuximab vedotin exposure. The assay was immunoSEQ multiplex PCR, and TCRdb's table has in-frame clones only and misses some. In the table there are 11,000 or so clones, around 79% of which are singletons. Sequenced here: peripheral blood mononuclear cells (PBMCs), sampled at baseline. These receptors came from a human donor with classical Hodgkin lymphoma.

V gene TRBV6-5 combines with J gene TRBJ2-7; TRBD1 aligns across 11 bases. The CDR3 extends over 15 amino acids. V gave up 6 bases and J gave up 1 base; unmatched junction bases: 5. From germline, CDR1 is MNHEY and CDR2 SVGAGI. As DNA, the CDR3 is TGTGCCAGCAGGACGGACAGGGGGCGATCCTACGAGCAGTACGTC. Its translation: CASRTDRGRSYEQYV.

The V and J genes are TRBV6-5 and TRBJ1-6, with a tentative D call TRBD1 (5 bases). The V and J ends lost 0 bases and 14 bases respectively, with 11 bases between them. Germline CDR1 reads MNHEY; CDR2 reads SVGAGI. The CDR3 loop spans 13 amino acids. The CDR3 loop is CASSYSIGETLHF. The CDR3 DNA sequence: TGTGCCAGCAGTTACTCGATAGGGGAAACCCTCCACTTT.

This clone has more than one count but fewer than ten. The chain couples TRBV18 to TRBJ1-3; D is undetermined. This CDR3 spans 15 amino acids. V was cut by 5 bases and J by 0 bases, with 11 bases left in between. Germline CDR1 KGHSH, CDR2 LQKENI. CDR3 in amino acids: CASSLNGPSGNTIYF. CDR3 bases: TGTGCCAGCTCATTGAATGGGCCCTCTGGAAACACCATATATTTT.

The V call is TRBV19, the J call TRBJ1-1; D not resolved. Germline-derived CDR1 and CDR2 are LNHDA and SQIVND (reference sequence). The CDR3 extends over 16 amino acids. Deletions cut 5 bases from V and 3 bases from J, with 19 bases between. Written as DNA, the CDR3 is TGTGCCAGTAGTTTCCAAGAGGGTCGGTATGACACTGAAGCTTTCTTT. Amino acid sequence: CASSFQEGRYDTEAFF.

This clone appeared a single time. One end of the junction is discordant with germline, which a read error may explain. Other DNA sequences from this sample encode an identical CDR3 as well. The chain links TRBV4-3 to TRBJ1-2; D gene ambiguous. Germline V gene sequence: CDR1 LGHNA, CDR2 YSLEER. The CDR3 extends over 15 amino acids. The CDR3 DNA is TGCGCTAGCAGCCAAGATCGGCTGGGAGACTATGGCTACACCTTC. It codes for CASSQDRLGDYGYTF.

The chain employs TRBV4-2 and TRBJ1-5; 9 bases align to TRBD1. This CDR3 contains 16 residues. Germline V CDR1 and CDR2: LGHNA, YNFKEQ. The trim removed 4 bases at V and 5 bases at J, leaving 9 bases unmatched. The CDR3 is CASSRDRGEGDQPQHF. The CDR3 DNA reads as TGTGCCAGCAGCCGTGACAGGGGGGAGGGGGATCAGCCCCAGCATTTT.

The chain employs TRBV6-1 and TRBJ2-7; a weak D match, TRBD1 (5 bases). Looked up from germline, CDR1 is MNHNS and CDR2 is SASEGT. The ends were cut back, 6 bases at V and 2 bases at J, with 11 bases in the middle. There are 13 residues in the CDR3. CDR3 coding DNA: TGTGCCAGCAGATACAGGTCAGCCTACGAGCAGTACGTC. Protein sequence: CASRYRSAYEQYV.

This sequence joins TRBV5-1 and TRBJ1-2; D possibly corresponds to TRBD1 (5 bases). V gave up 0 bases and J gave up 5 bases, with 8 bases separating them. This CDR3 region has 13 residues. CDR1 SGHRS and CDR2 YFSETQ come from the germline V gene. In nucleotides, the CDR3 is TGCGCCAGCAGCTTGGGGGACGGATATGGCTACACCTTC. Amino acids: CASSLGDGYGYTF.

CDR3 coding DNA: TGTGCCAGCAGCTTGACGGGACAGGAGCTAGCCAAAAACATTCAGTACTTC. Protein: CASSLTGQELAKNIQYF. The genes are TRBV5-5 and TRBJ2-4; TRBD1 aligns across 8 bases. V lost 1 base and J lost 0; bases outside the gene matches: 6. The CDR3 has 17 residues. The V gene's germline CDR1 is SGHKS and CDR2 YYEKEE (reference sequence).

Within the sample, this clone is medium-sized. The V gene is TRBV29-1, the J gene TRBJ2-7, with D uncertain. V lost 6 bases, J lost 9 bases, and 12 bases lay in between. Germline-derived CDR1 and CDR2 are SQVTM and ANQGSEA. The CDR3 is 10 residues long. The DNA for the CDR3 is TGCAGCGTCCCCACGACCCGGCAGTACGTC. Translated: CSVPTTRQYV.

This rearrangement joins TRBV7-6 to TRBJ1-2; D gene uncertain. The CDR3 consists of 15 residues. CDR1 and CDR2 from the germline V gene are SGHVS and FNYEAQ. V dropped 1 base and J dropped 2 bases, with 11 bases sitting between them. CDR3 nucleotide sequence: TGTGCCAGCAGCTTAGGAGGGAGGGTGAACTATGGCTACACCTTC. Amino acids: CASSLGGRVNYGYTF.

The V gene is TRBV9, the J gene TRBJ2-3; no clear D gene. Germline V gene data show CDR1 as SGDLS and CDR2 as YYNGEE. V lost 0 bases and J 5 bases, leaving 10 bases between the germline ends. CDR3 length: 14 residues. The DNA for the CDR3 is TGTGCCAGCAGCGTAGTCCCCGAGATAGATACGCAGTATTTT. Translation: CASSVVPEIDTQYF. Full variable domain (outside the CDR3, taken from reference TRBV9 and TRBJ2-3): DSGVTQTPKHLITATGQRVTLRCSPRSGDLSVYWYQQSLDQGLQFLIQYYNGEERAKGNILERFSAQQFPDLHSELNLSSLELGDSALYFCASSVVPEIDTQYFGPGTRLTVL.

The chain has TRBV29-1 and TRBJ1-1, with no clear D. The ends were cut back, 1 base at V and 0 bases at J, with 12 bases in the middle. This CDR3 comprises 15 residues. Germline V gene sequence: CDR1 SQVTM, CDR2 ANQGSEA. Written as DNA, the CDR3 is TGCAGCGTTGAAGGAGGGTCAAGGATGAACACTGAAGCTTTCTTT. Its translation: CSVEGGSRMNTEAFF.

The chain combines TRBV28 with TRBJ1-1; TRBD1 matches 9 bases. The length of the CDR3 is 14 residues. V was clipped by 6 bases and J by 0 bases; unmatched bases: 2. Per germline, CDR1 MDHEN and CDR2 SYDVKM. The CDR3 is CASRDRGMNTEAFF. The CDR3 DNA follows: TGTGCCAGCAGGGACAGGGGTATGAACACTGAAGCTTTCTTT.